The 20 T cell receptor beta chains below all came from one sample that was sequenced in a study of beta chain features in type 1 diabetes. General observations from the study: In every one of the four CD4+ subsets, TCRB CDR3s were moderately but significantly shorter in Type 1 diabetes patients.

These receptors' targets are unknown. Investigators reverse transcribed all isolated RNA, so they sequenced expressed TCRB transcripts. The method was immunoSEQ multiplex PCR; TCRdb's version includes in-frame clones alone and lacks a portion of them. The sample lists around 250,000 clones, 13% to 15% occurring once. The material sequenced was naive CD4+ T cells from blood. Receptors originate from a man aged 30-40 years with type 1 diabetes.

This clone has just a few counts. V usage is TRBV2 and J usage is TRBJ2-7; 9 bases map to TRBD1. Germline V gene data show CDR1 as SNHLY and CDR2 as FYNNEI. After removal of 5 bases from V and 5 bases from J, the junction contained 7 bases not matched to a gene. This CDR3 comprises 14 residues. The CDR3 sequence is CASSPGTGHNEQYF. DNA for the CDR3: TGTGCCAGCAGTCCCGGGACAGGGCACAACGAGCAGTACTTC.

J is TRBJ2-2 and V is TRBV11-2; D is unresolved. V was shortened by 2 bases and J by 7 bases, with 8 bases between the two germline ends. CDR3 length: 13 residues. Per the germline V gene, CDR1 is SGHAT and CDR2 is FQNNGV. The CDR3 reads CASSLYQDGELFF. The CDR3, as DNA: TGTGCCAGCAGCTTATACCAGGACGGGGAGCTGTTTTTT.

The gene calls are TRBV21-1 and TRBJ2-1; the table's D call of TRBD2 was not tested on the DNA. TRBV21-1 is a pseudogene. This CDR3 has 14 residues. The CDR3 region has the DNA TGTGCCAGCAGCACCAAGGGAGGGATTCATGAGCAGTTCTTC. The encoded protein is CASSTKGGIHEQFF.

This clone was observed a handful of times. This chain links TRBV7-2 with TRBJ2-7; D uncertain. Looked up from germline, CDR1 is SGHTA and CDR2 is FQGNSA. The CDR3 has 15 amino acids. Trimming removed 2 bases from V and 0 bases from J, with 11 bases in between. In nucleotides, the CDR3 is TGTGCCAGCAGCTTAAGCATTTCGAGCTCCTACGAGCAGTACTTC. Its protein product is CASSLSISSSYEQYF.

This clone has more than one count but fewer than ten. The chain recombines TRBV4-2 with TRBJ2-3, with TRBD2 as a possible D gene (5 bases). Trimming cost V 1 base and J 1 base, with 6 bases left between them. Looked up from germline, CDR1 is LGHNA and CDR2 is YNFKEQ. The CDR3 runs 14 residues. CDR3 residues: CASSQAEGTDTQYF. The CDR3 DNA reads TGTGCCAGCAGCCAAGCGGAGGGCACAGATACGCAGTATTTT.

The rearrangement links TRBV18 to TRBJ1-2; no clear D gene. The CDR3 is 15 residues long. The germline V gene encodes CDR1 KGHSH and CDR2 LQKENI. The V and J ends lost 2 bases and 0 bases respectively, with 10 bases between them. The CDR3 region is CASSPKQEPNYGYTF. The CDR3, as DNA: TGTGCCAGCTCACCAAAGCAGGAACCTAACTATGGCTACACCTTC. Filled out from reference TRBV18 and TRBJ1-2, the complete variable domain reads NAGVMQNPRHLVRRRGQEARLRCSPMKGHSHVYWYRQLPEEGLKFMVYLQKENIIDESGMPKERFSAEFPKEGPSILRIQQVVRGDSAAYFCASSPKQEPNYGYTFGSGTRLTVV.

The CDR3: CASSPPTGEQYF. CDR3 coding DNA: TGCGCCAGCAGTCCCCCGACTGGGGAGCAGTACTTC. The V and J genes are TRBV23-1 and TRBJ2-7; D call uncertain. TRBV23-1 is an ORF for which the function is uncertain. The V end was cut by 4 bases, the J end by 7 bases, with 11 bases between. This CDR3 comprises 12 residues.

The sample holds a few counts of this clone. The CDR3 sequence is CASSQTENTGELFF. The CDR3 DNA sequence: TGTGCCAGCAGCCAGACAGAGAACACCGGGGAGCTGTTTTTT. The chain has TRBV4-2 and TRBJ2-2, with a possible D match to TRBD1 (5 bases). Germline V CDR1 and CDR2: LGHNA, YNFKEQ. This CDR3 spans 14 amino acids. Trimming shortened V by 3 bases and J by 1 base, and 6 bases separated the two germline ends.

This clone was counted only a few times. The V call is TRBV5-1, the J call TRBJ2-1, with 11 bases matching TRBD2. J lost 7 bases, V lost 0 bases, and 3 bases had no gene match. The germline V gene has CDR1 SGHRS and CDR2 YFSETQ. The CDR3 is 15 amino acids. CDR3 sequence: CASSLELAGVNEQFF. The DNA of the CDR3 is TGCGCCAGCAGCTTGGAACTAGCGGGAGTTAATGAGCAGTTCTTC.

The chain recombines TRBV21-1 with TRBJ1-1. TRBV21-1 is assigned pseudogene status. The CDR3 covers 12 residues. The CDR3 DNA follows: TGTGCCAGCAGCCCCCTTTACACTGAAGCTTTCTTT. It codes for CASSPLYTEAFF.

This clone was detected only a few times. This chain joins TRBV18 and TRBJ2-7, with a weak D call TRBD2 (5 bases). The CDR3 contains 14 residues. Trimming removed 3 bases at V and 6 bases at J, with 15 bases between. CDR1 is KGHSH and CDR2 is LQKENI in the germline V gene. DNA for the CDR3: TGTGCCAGCTCACCTGAGATTACTAGAGGCGAGCAGTACTTC. Translation: CASSPEITRGEQYF.

This clone has just a few counts. CDR3 coding DNA: TGTGCCAGCACAGGGGCCTACGAGCAGTACTTC. Its translation is CASTGAYEQYF. The J gene is TRBJ2-7, the V gene TRBV6-6; D possibly corresponds to TRBD1 (6 bases). Trimming removed 7 bases from V and 2 bases from J, with 6 bases in between. Per the germline V gene, CDR1 is MNHNY and CDR2 is SVGAGI (reference sequence). The CDR3 sequence is 11 residues long.

This clone was observed a handful of times. The chain employs TRBV18 and TRBJ2-1; TRBD1 might be the D (6 bases). Germline loops: CDR1 KGHSH, CDR2 LQKENI. CDR3 length: 15 residues. V was shortened by 0 bases and J by 3 bases, with 9 bases between the two germline ends. The CDR3 loop reads CASSPPQGSYNEQFF. The CDR3 coding sequence is TGTGCCAGCTCACCACCGCAGGGGAGCTACAATGAGCAGTTCTTC. Filled out from reference TRBV18 and TRBJ2-1, the complete variable domain reads NAGVMQNPRHLVRRRGQEARLRCSPMKGHSHVYWYRQLPEEGLKFMVYLQKENIIDESGMPKERFSAEFPKEGPSILRIQQVVRGDSAAYFCASSPPQGSYNEQFFGPGTRLTVL.

This clone was detected only a few times. V gene TRBV5-1 combines with J gene TRBJ2-1, with 11 nucleotides matching TRBD1. CDR3 size: 15 residues. Losses at the gene ends were 4 bases for V and 9 bases for J; bases not matched to a gene: 9. Germline V gene data show CDR1 as SGHRS and CDR2 as YFSETQ. The chain's CDR3 is CASSQDRGPLGEQFF. CDR3 coding DNA: TGCGCCAGCAGCCAGGACAGGGGGCCTTTAGGTGAGCAGTTCTTC.

In this sample, this clone turned up a few times. The chain recombines TRBV30 with TRBJ2-7; perhaps TRBD1 as D (5 bases). The CDR3 spans 14 residues. Germline V gene data show CDR1 as GTSNPN and CDR2 as SVGIG (reference sequence). V dropped 4 bases and J dropped 1 base, with 14 bases sitting between them. The CDR3 nucleotides are TGTGCCTGGAATGTGCAGGGCTCTTCCTACGAGCAGTACTTC. Residues: CAWNVQGSSYEQYF.

This clone turned up a few times. Here the CDR3 DNA reads TGTGCCAGCAGTTTACCGCGGTTGACCGGGGAGCTGTTTTTT. Its translation: CASSLPRLTGELFF. V and J are TRBV28 and TRBJ2-2; D unresolved. Looked up from germline, CDR1 is MDHEN and CDR2 is SYDVKM. The CDR3 loop spans 14 amino acids. The V and J ends lost 2 bases and 5 bases respectively, with 9 bases between them.

This chain connects TRBV9 to TRBJ2-7; 8 positions agree with TRBD2. V lost 0 bases, J lost 7 bases, and 6 bases stayed unmatched. This CDR3 has 14 residues. Germline lookup yields CDR1 SGDLS and CDR2 YYNGEE. The CDR3 sequence: CASSVDGRAGEQYF. The DNA of the CDR3 is TGTGCCAGCAGCGTAGACGGGAGGGCCGGAGAGCAGTACTTC.

The chain couples TRBV5-1 to TRBJ2-5, with D maybe TRBD1 (6 bases). Trimming left V 4 bases short and J 2 bases short, with 15 bases between. The length of the CDR3 is 15 residues. The germline gives CDR1 SGHRS, CDR2 YFSETQ. The DNA of the CDR3 is TGCGCCAGCAGCACAGACCACAGGGTTCAAGAGACCCAGTACTTC. Translating gives CASSTDHRVQETQYF.

This clone turned up a few times. V usage is TRBV2 and J usage is TRBJ2-2; 8 bases match TRBD1. Germline loops: CDR1 SNHLY, CDR2 FYNNEI. V was clipped by 7 bases and J by 1 base; unmatched bases: 2. This CDR3 is built from 14 residues. The CDR3 coding sequence is TGTGCCAGCACCGGGACAGGGAACACCGGGGAGCTGTTTTTT. It specifies CASTGTGNTGELFF.

This rearrangement joins TRBV7-2 to TRBJ1-5, with D possibly matching TRBD1 (5 bases). From germline, CDR1 is SGHTA and CDR2 FQGNSA. The germline V and J ends were trimmed by 5 bases and 0 bases, with 17 bases remaining between them. The CDR3 totals 17 residues. CDR3 sequence reads: CASSPQWGGLSNQPQHF. The CDR3 DNA is TGTGCCAGCAGCCCCCAGTGGGGGGGTCTTAGCAATCAGCCCCAGCATTTT.